The 29 T cell receptor beta chains reported below all come from one sample, sequenced in a study of T cell repertoires in cytomegalovirus infection (dated by TCRdb to 2018 to 2020). Sequencing instrument: Illumina HiSeq 1500. TCRdb redid the processing of the public reads, applying fastp at Q25 and MiXCR, and retained in-frame beta chains. Each CDR3 protein appears once, grouped with its most common genes and DNA. The sample has about 830,000 distinct CDR3 sequences on record, 30% to 35% of them singletons. The ten largest clonotypes hold under 15% of the sample. Their specific antigens are unknown. According to the study, the label for this sample's treatment or condition signals: in vitro stimulation with specific CMV peptide epitopes to enrich CMV-specific T cells. The starting material was cultured CD8+ T cells from PBMCs, obtained from culture after CMV antigen stimulation. The receptors were gathered from a human donor in good health (CMV status not recorded). Some clones in this sample may be carry-over from other donors' samples.

This clonotype was counted a few times. The chain recombines TRBV6-6 with TRBJ2-7; D is unclear. The ends were cut back, 5 bases at V and 6 bases at J, with 11 bases in the middle. CDR1 and CDR2 (germline): MNHNY, SVGAGI (reference sequence). The CDR3 is 12 residues long. CDR3 bases: TGTGCCAGCAGTCCGATGGGCTCCGAGCAGTACTTC. Protein: CASSPMGSEQYF.

The chain joins TRBV5-1 to TRBJ2-1, with TRBD2 matching 13 bases. The CDR3 length is 16 residues. With V trimmed by 4 bases and J by 7 bases, 8 bases remained unmatched. CDR1 and CDR2 (germline): SGHRS, YFSETQ. The DNA for the CDR3 is TGCGCCAGCAGCGTACGACTAGCGGGGGGATGGAATGAGCAGTTCTTC. Its protein product is CASSVRLAGGWNEQFF.

This chain uses TRBV28 with TRBJ1-3; D remains unclear. This CDR3 is 15 amino acids long. Between the trimmed V and J ends, which lost 6 bases and 0 bases, there was a span of 12 bases. Per germline, CDR1 MDHEN and CDR2 SYDVKM. DNA for the CDR3: TGTGCCAGCAGGACCTTGGTGAGCTCTGGAAACACCATATATTTT. Amino acids: CASRTLVSSGNTIYF.

This clonotype was seen only a few times. This chain joins TRBV27 and TRBJ2-7; 9 nucleotides line up with TRBD1. This CDR3 is built from 15 residues. Germline V gene sequence: CDR1 MNHEY, CDR2 SMNVEV (reference sequence). V trimming: 4 bases; J trimming: 2 bases; junction bases outside the gene matches: 6. The CDR3 reads CASSSRTGVTYEQYF. The CDR3 DNA follows: TGTGCCAGCAGTTCTCGGACAGGGGTCACCTACGAGCAGTACTTC.

This chain joins TRBV27 and TRBJ2-3; D perhaps matches TRBD1 (6 bases). The CDR3 has 13 residues. The germline gives CDR1 MNHEY, CDR2 SMNVEV (reference sequence). Trimming took off 3 bases at V and 7 bases at J, with 11 bases between the two ends. The CDR3, as DNA: TGTGCCAGCAGTTTTGGGGGCAAGTATACGCAGTATTTT. It codes for CASSFGGKYTQYF.

The rearrangement links TRBV6-5 to TRBJ2-2; D is tentatively TRBD1 or TRBD2 (6 bases each). The germline CDR1 and CDR2 sequences are MNHEY and SVGAGI. The CDR3 totals 15 residues. Trimming removed 7 bases at V and 4 bases at J, with 16 bases between. CDR3 nucleotide sequence: TGTGCCAGCACCAATGAGGGGGGAGTCACCGGGGAGCTGTTTTTT. Its protein is CASTNEGGVTGELFF.

V and J are TRBV12-3 or TRBV12-4 and TRBJ2-1, with 12 bases that match TRBD1. Trimming took 8 bases from V and 8 from J; bases not matched to a gene: 10. The CDR3 has 15 amino acids. CDR3 region: CASSKPGQGADEQFF. CDR3 DNA sequence: TGTGCCAGCTCCAAACCGGGACAGGGGGCCGATGAGCAGTTCTTC.

The rearrangement joins TRBV7-6 to TRBJ2-2, with D hard to call. V lost 9 bases, J lost 2 bases, and 16 bases lay in between. Per germline, CDR1 SGHVS and CDR2 FNYEAQ. This CDR3 has 15 residues. CDR3 DNA sequence: TGTGCCAGTCCGCCTGAGGCTTTTAACACCGGGGAGCTGTTTTTT. This translates into CASPPEAFNTGELFF.

V is TRBV7-8 and J is TRBJ2-7; D unclear. V shed 2 bases and J shed 2 bases, with 19 bases lying between them. Germline CDR1 reads SGHVS; CDR2 reads FQNEAQ. CDR3 length equals 17 residues. The CDR3 reads CASSLRAGVAGTYEQYF. Written as DNA, the CDR3 is TGTGCCAGCAGCTTAAGGGCTGGGGTGGCAGGTACCTACGAGCAGTACTTC.

The table lists this clonotype with a few counts. J is TRBJ1-5 and V is TRBV10-3; no clear D gene. This CDR3 is built from 14 residues. Per the germline V gene, CDR1 is ENHRY and CDR2 is SYGVKD. The V end was cut by 0 bases, the J end by 10 bases, with 13 bases between. In DNA, the CDR3 is TGTGCCATCAGTGAGTCGATGATAAGGGAACCCCAGCATTTT. This codes for CAISESMIREPQHF.

This clonotype was picked up a small number of times. The chain combines TRBV27 with TRBJ1-5; D uncertain. The CDR3 spans 12 residues. Germline CDR1 and CDR2: MNHEY and SMNVEV (reference sequence). Trimming removed 7 bases at V and 7 bases at J, with 11 bases between. The CDR3 DNA sequence: TGTGCCAGCAACCACATTGGGCAGCCCCAGCATTTT. This sequence encodes CASNHIGQPQHF.

At least ten counts were recorded for this clonotype. The chain carries TRBV7-9 and TRBJ2-2; a weak D match, TRBD1 (5 bases). The V gene's germline CDR1 is SEHNR and CDR2 FQNEAQ (reference sequence). The germline V and J ends were trimmed by 1 base and 0 bases, with 12 bases remaining between them. The CDR3 is made up of 17 amino acids. The CDR3, as DNA: TGTGCCAGCAGCTTAGGCACCAGGGTCGCGAACACCGGGGAGCTGTTTTTT. Residues: CASSLGTRVANTGELFF.

The chain combines TRBV5-5 with TRBJ1-6; 7 bases map to TRBD1. J was trimmed by 5 bases and V by 4 bases; bases with no gene match: 6. CDR1 is SGHKS, CDR2 YYEKEE, per germline (reference sequence). The CDR3 is 15 residues long. In DNA form, the CDR3 reads TGTGCCAGCAGCCGCGACAGGGCGGATAATTCACCCCTCCACTTT. Encoded protein: CASSRDRADNSPLHF.

This clonotype was seen a handful of times. The chain couples TRBV6-1 to TRBJ2-7; the match to TRBD1 covers 8 bases. Per the germline V gene, CDR1 is MNHNS and CDR2 is SASEGT. V dropped 5 bases and J dropped 3; count of bases not matched to a gene: 3. The CDR3 has 13 residues. CDR3 nucleotide sequence: TGTGCCAGCAGTCAGGACAGGGTCTACGAGCAGTACTTC. Encoded protein: CASSQDRVYEQYF.

The rearrangement links TRBV20-1 to TRBJ2-3; D gene ambiguous. The V gene lost 4 bases and the J gene lost 0 bases, with 8 bases spanning the gap. Germline loops: CDR1 DFQATT, CDR2 SNEGSKA (reference sequence). The CDR3 extends over 13 amino acids. In DNA form, the CDR3 reads TGCAGTGCTACGGCGGAAAGCACAGATACGCAGTATTTT. It translates to CSATAESTDTQYF.

This clonotype was seen more than once but under ten times. The V call is TRBV2, the J call TRBJ2-7, with 7 bases that match TRBD1. With 7 bases clipped from V and 4 bases from J, the junction kept 10 bases outside the gene matches. Germline assignment: CDR1 SNHLY and CDR2 FYNNEI. The CDR3 is 14 amino acids. CDR3: CASTTTGFEYEQYF. DNA of the CDR3: TGTGCCAGCACCACGACAGGGTTTGAGTACGAGCAGTACTTC.

V is TRBV12-3 or TRBV12-4 and J is TRBJ2-5, with D tentatively TRBD2 (6 bases). The CDR3 length is 15 residues. Trimming removed 3 bases from V and 3 bases from J, with 14 bases in between. The CDR3: CASSFILAREETQYF. For the CDR3, the DNA is TGTGCCAGCAGTTTTATTCTAGCGAGGGAAGAGACCCAGTACTTC.

V usage is TRBV28 and J usage is TRBJ1-6; TRBD1 matches at 10 bases. Losses at the gene ends were 7 bases for V and 3 bases for J; bases not matched to a gene: 18. The CDR3 has 20 residues. Germline V gene data show CDR1 as MDHEN and CDR2 as SYDVKM. The CDR3 sequence: CASMHEPPGTGENYNSPLHF. The CDR3 DNA sequence: TGTGCCAGCATGCACGAACCGCCCGGGACAGGGGAAAACTATAATTCACCCCTCCACTTT. Supplemented by reference TRBV28 and TRBJ1-6, the full variable domain reads DVKVTQSSRYLVKRTGEKVFLECVQDMDHENMFWYRQDPGLGLRLIYFSYDVKMKEKGDIPEGYSVSREKKERFSLILESASTNQTSMYLCASMHEPPGTGENYNSPLHFGNGTRLTVT.

The V gene is TRBV7-8, the J gene TRBJ2-7; perhaps TRBD2 as D (5 bases). The CDR3 extends over 17 amino acids. The V gene's germline CDR1 is SGHVS and CDR2 FQNEAQ. Trimming pared 1 base from V and 4 bases from J, leaving 20 bases between. The CDR3 protein is CASSLVPGESLYYEQYF. CDR3 nucleotide sequence: TGTGCCAGCAGCTTAGTCCCCGGGGAATCGTTATATTACGAGCAGTACTTC.

This chain links TRBV27 with TRBJ1-5, with TRBD1 as a possible D gene (5 bases). Germline CDR1 MNHEY, CDR2 SMNVEV (reference sequence). CDR3 length: 14 residues. The ends were cut back, 2 bases at V and 6 bases at J, with 11 bases in the middle. The DNA of the CDR3 is TGTGCCAGCAGTTTAGTCGGGGCTGCTCAGCCCCAGCATTTT. This encodes CASSLVGAAQPQHF.

The DNA of the CDR3 is TGTGCCAGCAGCAGAACAGGGTCCTTCAACTATGGCTACACCTTC. As protein: CASSRTGSFNYGYTF. The V gene is TRBV12-3 or TRBV12-4, the J gene TRBJ1-2, with a tentative D call TRBD1 (6 bases). V was pared by 6 bases and J by 2 bases, with 16 bases between. The CDR3 loop spans 15 amino acids.

This clonotype appeared many times. The chain combines TRBV7-8 with TRBJ2-1; 7 bases match TRBD2. Germline assignment: CDR1 SGHVS and CDR2 FQNEAQ. After removal of 3 bases from V and 5 bases from J, the junction contained 4 bases not matched to a gene. This CDR3 has 14 amino acids. In DNA form, the CDR3 reads TGTGCCAGCAGCTTGAGCGGGATAAACAATGAGCAGTTCTTC. It is translated as CASSLSGINNEQFF.

V and J are TRBV12-3 or TRBV12-4 and TRBJ1-3; D is unclear. V gave up 4 bases and J gave up 0 bases, with 10 bases separating them. CDR3 length: 15 amino acids. In DNA, the CDR3 is TGTGCCAGCAGTTCCGGACCGAGCTCTGGAAACACCATATATTTT. This codes for CASSSGPSSGNTIYF.

V is TRBV2 and J is TRBJ2-5; 11 positions match TRBD1. The V segment lost 10 bases and the J segment 7 bases; nucleotides outside the gene matches: 2. Germline values: CDR1 SNHLY, CDR2 FYNNEI. The CDR3 sequence is 11 residues long. The CDR3 nucleotides read TGTGCCATTGGGACAGGGGGGACCCAGTACTTC. Protein sequence: CAIGTGGTQYF.

This CDR3 reads CASSYVRGRYEQYV. The CDR3 region has the DNA TGTGCCAGCAGTTACGTCAGGGGCAGGTACGAGCAGTACGTC. The chain carries TRBV6-5 and TRBJ2-7, with D tentatively TRBD1 (6 bases). V shed 2 bases and J shed 4 bases, with 12 bases lying between them. The germline V gene encodes CDR1 MNHEY and CDR2 SVGAGI. The CDR3 length is 14 residues.

At least ten counts were recorded for this clonotype. The chain carries TRBV12-3 or TRBV12-4 and TRBJ1-1, with D perhaps matching TRBD1 (5 bases). CDR3 length equals 14 residues. Trimming stripped 5 bases from V and 5 bases from J, with 15 bases between. CDR3 nucleotide sequence: TGTGCCAGCAGTACCGAGGGGTTGGGGACTGAAGCTTTCTTT. Amino acids: CASSTEGLGTEAFF.

This clonotype showed up just a few times. The chain has TRBV27 and TRBJ2-1, with TRBD1 as a possible D gene (5 bases). V was pared by 5 bases and J by 4 bases, with 9 bases between. Germline V gene lookup returns CDR1 MNHEY and CDR2 SMNVEV (reference sequence). The CDR3 loop spans 13 amino acids. CDR3 amino acids: CASSRRAYNEQFF. The CDR3 DNA reads as TGTGCCAGCAGTCGCAGGGCATACAATGAGCAGTTCTTC.

The rearrangement uses TRBV27 and TRBJ2-5; 7 bases map to TRBD1. J was trimmed by 2 bases and V by 7 bases; bases with no gene match: 4. Germline CDR1 MNHEY, CDR2 SMNVEV (reference sequence). CDR3 size: 13 residues. The CDR3 here is CASKGQMQETQYF. CDR3 sequence (DNA): TGTGCCAGCAAGGGACAGATGCAAGAGACCCAGTACTTC.

This clonotype has only a few counts. The chain is built from TRBV20-1 and TRBJ1-5, with 9 bases aligning to TRBD1. The germline V gene encodes CDR1 DFQATT and CDR2 SNEGSKA (reference sequence). J was trimmed by 1 base and V by 4 bases; bases with no gene match: 8. The CDR3 has 16 residues. CDR3 sequence reads: CSATNYRGLSNQPQHF. DNA for the CDR3: TGCAGTGCTACCAACTACAGGGGGCTGAGCAATCAGCCCCAGCATTTT.